This TCR beta chain was recovered during a study of response to subunit inactivated influenza vaccine. Study results and caveats: Every seasonal influenza vaccination brings in few new T cells, the authors suggested.

Germline V gene data show CDR1 as SEHNR and CDR2 as FQNEAQ (reference sequence). Trimming left V 2 bases short and J 1 base short, with 11 bases between. CDR3 size: 15 residues. TCRdb used MiXCR to reprocess the RT-PCR reads, holding one entry per CDR3 protein. The data contain 650,000 to 800,000 distinct CDR3 sequences, about 15% of them singletons. In the case of this clonotype: Its antigen is as yet unknown.

The chain links TRBV7-9 to TRBJ1-1, with D possibly TRBD1 on 6 matching bases. The material was PBMCs from blood, obtained 14 to 15 days before vaccination. The receptor comes from a man aged 45-65 years who received an inactivated influenza vaccine. DNA of the CDR3: TGTGCCAGCAGCTTAACGGGACATCGGAACACTGAAGCTTTCTTT. Amino acid sequence: CASSLTGHRNTEAFF.